The 8 T cell receptor beta chains presented below share a single source sample, sequenced in a study of blood T cells in healthy people across ages. Primed by a sample-barcoded 5' primer and a J-beta primer mix, a second PCR proceeded for about 6 to 12 cycles. TCRdb re-called the 5' RACE reads through MiXCR, storing one row per CDR3 protein. The table shows 800,000 or so distinct CDR3 sequences, with about half occurring only once. The sequenced sample consisted of blood. The receptors stem from a man older than 75 in good health.

Turning to this clonotype: Just one base apart from a much larger clone, this may be a read error. The chain combines TRBV13 with TRBJ2-7, with TRBD1 identical over 12 bases. The CDR3 is 15 residues long. Looked up from germline, CDR1 is PRHDT and CDR2 is FYEKMQ (reference sequence). The CDR3 is CASSLSGTGGYERYF. CDR3 in DNA: TGTGCCAGCAGCCTATCCGGGACAGGGGGCTACGAGCGGTACTTC. The full variable domain, with the rest looked up from reference TRBV13 and TRBJ2-7, is AAGVIQSPRHLIKEKRETATLKCYPIPRHDTVYWYQQGPGQDPQFLISFYEKMQSDKGSIPDRFSAQQFSDYHSELNMSSLELGDSALYFCASSLSGTGGYERYFGPGTRLTVT.

This clonotype was seen only once. A much larger clonotype is one base distant, so this may be a read error. CDR3 amino acids: CASSLAETGTEAFF. The CDR3 DNA sequence: TGCGCCAGCAGCTTGGCCGAGACAGGGACTGAAGCTTTCTTT. The chain is built from TRBV5-1 and TRBJ1-1, with 7 bases that match TRBD1. Unmatched junction bases numbered 4, after V lost 0 bases and J lost 5 bases. From germline, CDR1 is SGHRS and CDR2 YFSETQ. This CDR3 has 14 amino acids. Combining the CDR3 with reference TRBV5-1 and TRBJ1-1 gives the whole variable domain KAGVTQTPRYLIKTRGQQVTLSCSPISGHRSVSWYQQTPGQGLQFLFEYFSETQRNKGNFPGRFSGRQFSNSRSEMNVSTLELGDSALYLCASSLAETGTEAFFGQGTRLTVV.

This chain uses TRBV11-1 with TRBJ2-5; 10 bases fit TRBD1. CDR3 length: 18 residues. CDR1 and CDR2 (germline): SGHAT, FQDESV (reference sequence). Germline trimming cut 3 bases from V and 11 bases from J; bases unmatched to any gene: 21. CDR3 amino acids: CASSLRWRGQGRYNEQYF. Written as DNA, the CDR3 is TGTGCCAGCAGCTTGCGGTGGAGGGGACAGGGGCGCTACAATGAGCAGTACTTC.

The chain is built from TRBV5-1 and TRBJ2-5; TRBD1 is a possible D gene (6 bases). Between the trimmed V and J ends, which lost 4 bases and 4 bases, there was a span of 20 bases. The CDR3 extends over 16 amino acids. Germline CDR1 SGHRS, CDR2 YFSETQ. The CDR3 sequence: CASSPKRTTGSETQYF. The CDR3, as DNA: TGCGCCAGCAGCCCGAAACGGACGACAGGTTCAGAGACCCAGTACTTC.

J is TRBJ2-1 and V is TRBV27, with D perhaps TRBD1 or TRBD2 (5 bases each). Trimming removed 2 bases from V and 5 bases from J, with 10 bases in between. This CDR3 region has 14 residues. Per the germline V gene, CDR1 is MNHEY and CDR2 is SMNVEV (reference sequence). The CDR3 protein is CASSLVGTNNEQFF. In nucleotides, the CDR3 is TGTGCCAGCAGTTTAGTCGGGACGAACAATGAGCAGTTCTTC.

The chain links TRBV5-1 to TRBJ2-6; 9 bases agree with TRBD1. The CDR3 consists of 17 residues. Germline CDR1 is SGHRS and CDR2 is YFSETQ. Trimming took 1 base from V and 1 from J; bases not matched to a gene: 3. The CDR3 DNA reads TGCGCCAGCAGCTTGTACAGGGGGCGTTCTGGGGCCAACGTCCTGACTTTC. Its translation: CASSLYRGRSGANVLTF.

The table lists this clonotype with a few counts. The CDR3 spells CAWTRRTNTEAFF. The DNA of the CDR3 is TGTGCCTGGACCCGACGGACCAACACTGAAGCTTTCTTT. V gene TRBV30 combines with J gene TRBJ1-1; D ambiguous. The CDR3 sequence is 13 residues long. Germline V lookup: CDR1 GTSNPN, CDR2 SVGIG (reference sequence). With 4 bases removed from V and 2 bases from J, the gap between germline ends came to 11 bases. Combining the CDR3 with reference TRBV30 and TRBJ1-1 gives the whole variable domain SQTIHQWPATLVQPVGSPLSLECTVEGTSNPNLYWYRQAAGRGLQLLFYSVGIGQISSEVPQNLSASRPQDRQFILSSKKLLLSDSGFYLCAWTRRTNTEAFFGQGTRLTVV.

The V call is TRBV27, the J call TRBJ1-2; TRBD1 aligns across 12 bases. J lost 4 bases, V lost 3 bases, and 3 bases had no gene match. Looked up from germline, CDR1 is MNHEY and CDR2 is SMNVEV (reference sequence). There are 15 residues in the CDR3. The CDR3 reads CASSLGTGGSYGYTF. CDR3 in DNA: TGTGCCAGCAGTTTGGGGACAGGGGGCAGCTATGGCTACACCTTC.